A selection of T cell receptor beta chains follows, all from one sample in a study of blood T cells in healthy people across ages. TCRdb fed the 5' RACE reads into MiXCR, producing one record per CDR3 protein. The sample records around 1.5 million distinct CDR3 sequences, about 35% being singletons. The specimen sequenced was blood. These receptors came from a woman aged 25 to 45 in good health. Both conserved end residues are part of each CDR3. D genes are given only for firm matches. A row's size may be missing; if present it is once, few, many or a size class.

TGTGCCAGCAGTGATCTCGGGGGACAGGGGGTCTACGAGCAGTACTTC | CASSDLGGQGVYEQYF | TRBD1 | TRBJ2-7 | . | TRBV6-1
TGTGCCAGCAGCAACGGACTAGCGGGAGCTGAGCAGTTCTTC | CASSNGLAGAEQFF | TRBD2 | TRBJ2-1 | few | TRBV5-6
TGTGCCAGCAGCGCCTACAAGAGCTCCTACAATGAGCAGTTCTTC | CASSAYKSSYNEQFF | . | TRBJ2-1 | . | TRBV7-3
TGTGCCAGCAAAAGGCACAGGGTGGCAGATACGCAGTATTTT | CASKRHRVADTQYF | . | TRBJ2-3 | . | TRBV6-2/TRBV6-3
TGCGCCAGTTCAAGCGGGAGGTTCTCCTACAATGAGCAGTTCTTC | CASSSGRFSYNEQFF | TRBD2 | TRBJ2-1 | few | TRBV5-1
TGTGCCAGCAGTAGAGGACTAGCGCGTGGCTACGAGCAGTACTTC | CASSRGLARGYEQYF | TRBD2 | TRBJ2-7 | . | TRBV2
TGTGCCACCAGCAGAGCGGGACAGGGTGACTCTGGGGCCAACGTCCTGACTTTC | CATSRAGQGDSGANVLTF | TRBD1 | TRBJ2-6 | . | TRBV15
TGTGTCAGCAGTTACTCGATAGCGGGAACGTCTAGCACAGATACGCAGTATTTT | CVSSYSIAGTSSTDTQYF | TRBD2 | TRBJ2-3 | . | TRBV6-5
TGTGCCAGCAGCGGGGCGAGATGGGCTGAAAAACTGTTTTTT | CASSGARWAEKLFF | . | TRBJ1-4 | . | TRBV5-5
TGCAGTGCTGGCGGGAAGAGCAATCAGCCCCAGCATTTT | CSAGGKSNQPQHF | . | TRBJ1-5 | . | TRBV20-1
TGTGCCAGCAGCGTAGGTGGACTAGCGGGACTCTACGAGCAGTACTTC | CASSVGGLAGLYEQYF | TRBD2 | TRBJ2-7 | . | TRBV9
TGTGCCACCAGCAGAGATCGGGACAGGCAGGGGGAGACCCAGTACTTC | CATSRDRDRQGETQYF | TRBD1 | TRBJ2-5 | . | TRBV15
TGTGCCGGCTCACCCAGGCTAAACCTGAATGAAAAACTGTTTTTT | CAGSPRLNLNEKLFF | . | TRBJ1-4 | . | TRBV18
TGTGCCAGCAGTGAAGGCTCAACCGGCTCCTACAATGAGCAGTTCTTC | CASSEGSTGSYNEQFF | . | TRBJ2-1 | . | TRBV25-1
TGCGCCAGCAGCTTGGGGGAAGATATGAACACTGAAGCTTTCTTT | CASSLGEDMNTEAFF | . | TRBJ1-1 | . | TRBV5-1
TGTGCCAGCAACCAAAGAGGAGGAAATCAGCCCCAGCATTTT | CASNQRGGNQPQHF | . | TRBJ1-5 | . | TRBV27
TGTGCCAGCAGCCCCGGACTAGCGGGAGGTTTCTCTTCCTACAATGAGCAGTTCTTC | CASSPGLAGGFSSYNEQFF | TRBD2 | TRBJ2-1 | few | TRBV9
TGTGCCAGCAGTTTAGTCAGCTCTTCACCCCTCCACTTT | CASSLVSSSPLHF | . | TRBJ1-6 | . | TRBV27
TGTGCCAGCAGTTACTCGGGACTCATAGCAACTAATGAAAAACTGTTTTTT | CASSYSGLIATNEKLFF | . | TRBJ1-4 | once | TRBV6-6
TGTGCCGTCCGGGACAGGGCGGAAGAGACCCAGTACTTC | CAVRDRAEETQYF | TRBD1 | TRBJ2-5 | . | TRBV10-3
TGTGCCAGCAGGTCGGGACGGAGCTCCGCAGATACGCAGTATTTT | CASRSGRSSADTQYF | . | TRBJ2-3 | . | TRBV9
TGTGCCAGCAGCTTAGGGACTTACCCCACCTACAATGAGCAGTTCTTC | CASSLGTYPTYNEQFF | . | TRBJ2-1 | many | TRBV7-3
TGTGCCAGCAGCCAAGAGAGGGGAGGGGCCCAGTACTTC | CASSQERGGAQYF | TRBD2 | TRBJ2-5 | . | TRBV3-1
TGTGCCAGCAGTACAGGGGAAGCTAATGAAAAACTGTTTTTT | CASSTGEANEKLFF | TRBD1 | TRBJ1-4 | . | TRBV2
TGTGCCAGCAGTTTATATGGTACAGATGAGCAGTTCTTC | CASSLYGTDEQFF | . | TRBJ2-1 | . | TRBV28
TGCAGTGCTAGAGGGCTAGCGGGAGTTAACAATGAGCAGTTCTTC | CSARGLAGVNNEQFF | TRBD2 | TRBJ2-1 | . | TRBV20-1
TGTGCCTGGACAGGGGCCAACTATGGCTACACCTTC | CAWTGANYGYTF | . | TRBJ1-2 | few | TRBV30
TGTGCCAGCAGCCTGGGACAGGGTTATTCGACTGAAGCTTTCTTT | CASSLGQGYSTEAFF | TRBD1 | TRBJ1-1 | . | TRBV28
TGTGCCAGCTCGGTATTGGAATATGGCTACACCTTC | CASSVLEYGYTF | . | TRBJ1-2 | . | TRBV6-2/TRBV6-3
TGCGCCAGCAGCTTTAGGGACTTTTCCTACGAGCAGTACTTC | CASSFRDFSYEQYF | . | TRBJ2-7 | . | TRBV5-1
TGTGCCATCACAGCGGGGGGCCAAAGGGACAATGAGCAGTTCTTC | CAITAGGQRDNEQFF | TRBD2 | TRBJ2-1 | . | TRBV10-3
TGCAGTGCCCACCGGGACCTCTCCACTGAAGCTTTCTTT | CSAHRDLSTEAFF | . | TRBJ1-1 | . | TRBV20-1
TGCAGTGCTAGGGCCGGGGACAGCCTCGATAGTTCGCCCCCCCACTTT | CSARAGDSLDSSPPHF | TRBD1 | TRBJ1-6 | . | TRBV20-1
TGCGCCAGCAGCCAAGTCCGACTGCCGAGCACAGATACGCAGTATTTT | CASSQVRLPSTDTQYF | . | TRBJ2-3 | few | TRBV4-1
TGTGCCAGCAGTGATCAAGTGGATACGCAGTATTTT | CASSDQVDTQYF | . | TRBJ2-3 | . | TRBV2
TGTGCCAGCACCGGGACTAGCGGGATCTACGAGCAGTTCTTC | CASTGTSGIYEQFF | TRBD2 | TRBJ2-1 | . | TRBV2
TGCGCCAGCAGCATAGGACAAAGGGATACGCAGTATTTT | CASSIGQRDTQYF | . | TRBJ2-3 | many | TRBV5-1
TGTGCCAGCAGCCCGCGTCCGGGACTAATGAATGAGCAGTTCTTC | CASSPRPGLMNEQFF | TRBD2 | TRBJ2-1 | many | TRBV4-2
TGCAGTGCTAGGACGGACAGGGGGAAGAGTAGCAATCAGCCCCAGCATTTT | CSARTDRGKSSNQPQHF | TRBD1 | TRBJ1-5 | few | TRBV20-1
TGCAGTGCTAGAGACGTAGACCTAGCGGGATTTGCGAATGAGCAGTTCTTC | CSARDVDLAGFANEQFF | TRBD2 | TRBJ2-1 | few | TRBV20-1
TGTGCCAGCAGTACGCGGACTAGCGGGGACGGGGAGCTGTTTTTT | CASSTRTSGDGELFF | TRBD2 | TRBJ2-2 | . | TRBV6-1
TGTGCCAGCAGTTCAAGGTCCCGGGTGTCTCACTATGGCTACACCTTC | CASSSRSRVSHYGYTF | . | TRBJ1-2 | . | TRBV5-4
TGTGCCAGCAGTTTTGGTGGGTCTAGCTCTGGGGCCAACGTCCTGACTTTC | CASSFGGSSSGANVLTF | . | TRBJ2-6 | few | TRBV12-3/TRBV12-4
TGTGCCTGGAGTGCCCAGGGTATCGGCTACACCTTC | CAWSAQGIGYTF | . | TRBJ1-2 | . | TRBV30
TGTGCCAGCACCGGGAGATCGAACGCTGAAGCTTTCTTT | CASTGRSNAEAFF | . | TRBJ1-1 | . | TRBV6-1
TGTGCCAGCAGCTTAGTTAGCCGGGTTCGCGGCACTGAAGCTTTCTTT | CASSLVSRVRGTEAFF | . | TRBJ1-1 | few | TRBV7-6
TGTGCCAGCAGCTACACAGACACCCCGCTAGGGCAGTACTTC | CASSYTDTPLGQYF | . | TRBJ2-5 | . | TRBV7-2
TGTGCCAGCAGTGGGTTACAGGGGCCCGAGAACACTGAAGCTTTCTTT | CASSGLQGPENTEAFF | TRBD1 | TRBJ1-1 | . | TRBV6-2/TRBV6-3
TGTGCCAGCAGTGAACCCCCCACGTGGGACAGTCCAAGCAATCAGCCCCAGCATTTT | CASSEPPTWDSPSNQPQHF | TRBD1 | TRBJ1-5 | . | TRBV6-1
TGTGCCAGCAGCCAAGAGACGGGGGTCTGGGGCTACACCTTC | CASSQETGVWGYTF | . | TRBJ1-2 | . | TRBV3-1
TGCAGCGTTGAGGGCCAAGCATTGGCTGGAAACACCATATATTTT | CSVEGQALAGNTIYF | . | TRBJ1-3 | . | TRBV29-1